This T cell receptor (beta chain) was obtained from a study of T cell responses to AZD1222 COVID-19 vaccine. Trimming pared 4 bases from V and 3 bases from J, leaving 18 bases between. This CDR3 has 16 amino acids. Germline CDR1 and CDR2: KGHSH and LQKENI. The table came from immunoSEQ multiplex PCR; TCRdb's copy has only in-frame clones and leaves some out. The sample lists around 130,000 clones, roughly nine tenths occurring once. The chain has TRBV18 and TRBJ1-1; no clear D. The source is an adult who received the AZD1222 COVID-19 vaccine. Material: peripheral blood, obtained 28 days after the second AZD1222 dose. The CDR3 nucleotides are TGTGCCAGCTCACTTACACCCGGGAAGAGGGACACTGAAGCTTTCTTT. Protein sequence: CASSLTPGKRDTEAFF.